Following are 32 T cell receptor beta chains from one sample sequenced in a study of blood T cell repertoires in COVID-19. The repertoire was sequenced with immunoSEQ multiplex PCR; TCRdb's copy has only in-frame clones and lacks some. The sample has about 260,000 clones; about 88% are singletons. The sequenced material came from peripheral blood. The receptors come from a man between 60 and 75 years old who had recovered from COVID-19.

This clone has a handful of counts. CDR3 sequence reads: CSVGKGDGYTF. CDR3 DNA sequence: TGCAGCGTTGGGAAGGGGGACGGCTACACCTTC. The chain employs TRBV29-1 and TRBJ1-2, with D possibly TRBD1 on 6 matching bases. Trimming took off 4 bases at V and 8 bases at J, with 11 bases between the two ends. CDR1 SQVTM and CDR2 ANQGSEA come from the germline V gene. The CDR3 runs 11 residues.

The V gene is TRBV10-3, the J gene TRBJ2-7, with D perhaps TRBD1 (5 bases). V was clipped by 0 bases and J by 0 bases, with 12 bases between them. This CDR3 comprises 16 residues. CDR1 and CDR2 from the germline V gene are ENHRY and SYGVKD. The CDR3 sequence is CAISESSQGYSYEQYF. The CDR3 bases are TGTGCCATCAGTGAGTCATCGCAGGGTTACTCCTACGAGCAGTACTTC.

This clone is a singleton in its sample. CDR3 sequence: CASSSHMEQYF. CDR3 in DNA: TGTGCCAGCAGCTCACATATGGAGCAGTACTTC. This rearrangement joins TRBV7-6 to TRBJ2-7; D not resolved. This CDR3 is 11 amino acids long. Germline assignment: CDR1 SGHVS and CDR2 FNYEAQ. Trimming took off 4 bases at V and 7 bases at J, with 8 bases between the two ends. The whole variable domain, remainder taken from reference TRBV7-6 and TRBJ2-7, is GAGVSQSPRYKVTKRGQDVALRCDPISGHVSLYWYRQALGQGPEFLTYFNYEAQQDKSGLPNDRFSAERPEGSISTLTIQRTEQRDSAMYRCASSSHMEQYFGPGTRLTVT.

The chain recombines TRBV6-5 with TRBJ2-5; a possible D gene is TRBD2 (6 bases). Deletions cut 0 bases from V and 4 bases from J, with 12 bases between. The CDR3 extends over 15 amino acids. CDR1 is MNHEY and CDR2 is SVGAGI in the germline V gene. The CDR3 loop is CASSYSAGWIETQYF. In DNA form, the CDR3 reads TGTGCCAGCAGTTACTCGGCGGGGTGGATAGAGACCCAGTACTTC.

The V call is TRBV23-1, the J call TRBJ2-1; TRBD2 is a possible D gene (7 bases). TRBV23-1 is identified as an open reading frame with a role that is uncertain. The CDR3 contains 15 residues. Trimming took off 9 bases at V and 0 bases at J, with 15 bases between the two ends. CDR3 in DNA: TGCGCCAGGGGAGAGGGGGGGATCTCCTACAATGAGCAGTTCTTC. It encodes CARGEGGISYNEQFF.

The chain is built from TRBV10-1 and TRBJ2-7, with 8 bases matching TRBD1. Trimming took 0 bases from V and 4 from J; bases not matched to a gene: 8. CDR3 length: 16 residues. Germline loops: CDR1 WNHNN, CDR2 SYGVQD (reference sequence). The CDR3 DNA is TGCGCCAGCAGTGAGTCCCTTGGACAGGGCTTTTACGAGCAGTACTTC. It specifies CASSESLGQGFYEQYF.

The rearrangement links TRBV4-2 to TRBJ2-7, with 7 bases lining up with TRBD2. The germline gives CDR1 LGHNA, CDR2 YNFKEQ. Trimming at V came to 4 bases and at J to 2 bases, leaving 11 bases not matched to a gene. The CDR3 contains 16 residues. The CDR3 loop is CASSRGGGVSAYEQYF. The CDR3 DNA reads TGTGCCAGCAGCCGCGGCGGGGGTGTTAGTGCCTACGAGCAGTACTTC.

For the CDR3, the DNA is TGTGCCAGCAGCCCGATCGTGAGGACAGAGGCAGCTAACTATGGCTACACCTTC. This sequence encodes CASSPIVRTEAANYGYTF. The J gene is TRBJ1-2, the V gene TRBV3-1 (or the pseudogene TRBV3-2); tentative D call: TRBD1 (6 bases). The CDR3 length is 18 residues. Germline CDR1 reads LGHDT; CDR2 reads YNNKEL (reference sequence). V was pared by 4 bases and J by 0 bases, with 21 bases between.

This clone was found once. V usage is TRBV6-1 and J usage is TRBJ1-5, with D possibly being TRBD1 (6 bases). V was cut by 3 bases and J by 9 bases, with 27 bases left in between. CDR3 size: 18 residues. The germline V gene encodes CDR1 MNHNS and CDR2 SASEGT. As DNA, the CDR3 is TGTGCCAGCAGTGATCGCAGGGGAGGAGGGGGGCGCGGGAGGCCCCAGCATTTT. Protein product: CASSDRRGGGGRGRPQHF.

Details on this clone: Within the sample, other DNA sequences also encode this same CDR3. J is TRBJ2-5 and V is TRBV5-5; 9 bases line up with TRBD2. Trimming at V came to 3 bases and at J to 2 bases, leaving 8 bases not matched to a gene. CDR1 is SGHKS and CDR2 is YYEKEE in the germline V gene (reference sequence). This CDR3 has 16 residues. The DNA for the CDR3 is TGTGCCAGCAGCTCCCTTGCGGGGGGGTTACAAGAGACCCAGTACTTC. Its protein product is CASSSLAGGLQETQYF.

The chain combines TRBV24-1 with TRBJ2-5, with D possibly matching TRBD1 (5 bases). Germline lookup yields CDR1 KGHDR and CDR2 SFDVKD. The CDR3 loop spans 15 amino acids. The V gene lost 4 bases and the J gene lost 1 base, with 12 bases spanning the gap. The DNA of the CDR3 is TGTGCCACCAGTGACCGTGGACACAGCCAAGAGACCCAGTACTTC. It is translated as CATSDRGHSQETQYF.

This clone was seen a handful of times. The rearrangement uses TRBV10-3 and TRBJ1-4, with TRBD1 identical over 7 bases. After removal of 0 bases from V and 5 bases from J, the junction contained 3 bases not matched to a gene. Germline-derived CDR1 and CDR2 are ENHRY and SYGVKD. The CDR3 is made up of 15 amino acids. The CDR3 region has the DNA TGTGCCATCAGTGAGTCGGCAGGGGGAAATGAAAAACTGTTTTTT. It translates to CAISESAGGNEKLFF.

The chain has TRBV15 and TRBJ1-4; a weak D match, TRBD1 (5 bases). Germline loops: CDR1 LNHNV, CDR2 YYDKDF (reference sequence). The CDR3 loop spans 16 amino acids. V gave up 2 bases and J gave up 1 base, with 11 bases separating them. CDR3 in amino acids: CATSRTPGGTNEKLFF. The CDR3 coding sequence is TGTGCCACCAGCAGAACCCCGGGGGGAACTAATGAAAAACTGTTTTTT.

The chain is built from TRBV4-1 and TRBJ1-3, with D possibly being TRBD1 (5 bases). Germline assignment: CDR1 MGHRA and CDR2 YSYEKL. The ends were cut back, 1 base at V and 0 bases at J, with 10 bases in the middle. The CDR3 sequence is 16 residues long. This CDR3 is CASSQADSNSGNTIYF. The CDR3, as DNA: TGCGCCAGCAGCCAAGCTGACAGTAACTCTGGAAACACCATATATTTT.

CDR3 amino acids: CASSQDPPGQGRPTNEKLFF. In DNA form, the CDR3 reads TGTGCCAGCAGCCAAGATCCCCCCGGACAAGGAAGACCAACTAATGAAAAACTGTTTTTT. J is TRBJ1-4 and V is TRBV3-1 (or the pseudogene TRBV3-2); a weak D match, TRBD1 (5 bases). The V and J ends lost 0 bases and 0 bases respectively, with 20 bases between them. This CDR3 is built from 20 residues. Per germline, CDR1 LGHDT and CDR2 YNNKEL (reference sequence).

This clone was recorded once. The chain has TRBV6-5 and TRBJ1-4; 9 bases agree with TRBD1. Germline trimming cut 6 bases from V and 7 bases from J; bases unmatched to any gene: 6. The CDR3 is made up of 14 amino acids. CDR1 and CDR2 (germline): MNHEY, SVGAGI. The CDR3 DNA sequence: TGTGCCAGCAGCCCAGGACAGGGGAGTGAAAAACTGTTTTTT. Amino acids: CASSPGQGSEKLFF.

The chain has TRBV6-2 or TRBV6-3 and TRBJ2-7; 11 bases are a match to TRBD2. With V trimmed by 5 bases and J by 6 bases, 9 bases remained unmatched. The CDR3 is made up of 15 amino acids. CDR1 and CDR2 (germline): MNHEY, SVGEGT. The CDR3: CASSPPLAGGSEQYF. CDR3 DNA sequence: TGTGCCAGCAGTCCCCCCCTAGCGGGGGGAAGCGAGCAGTACTTC.

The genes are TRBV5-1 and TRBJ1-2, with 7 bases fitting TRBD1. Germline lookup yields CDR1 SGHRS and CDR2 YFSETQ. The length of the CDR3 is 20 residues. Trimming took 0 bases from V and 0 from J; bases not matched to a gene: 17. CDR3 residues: CASSLERAQGSHSPNYGYTF. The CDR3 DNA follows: TGCGCCAGCAGCTTGGAACGCGCACAGGGGAGCCACTCACCTAACTATGGCTACACCTTC. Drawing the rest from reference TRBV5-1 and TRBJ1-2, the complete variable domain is KAGVTQTPRYLIKTRGQQVTLSCSPISGHRSVSWYQQTPGQGLQFLFEYFSETQRNKGNFPGRFSGRQFSNSRSEMNVSTLELGDSALYLCASSLERAQGSHSPNYGYTFGSGTRLTVV.

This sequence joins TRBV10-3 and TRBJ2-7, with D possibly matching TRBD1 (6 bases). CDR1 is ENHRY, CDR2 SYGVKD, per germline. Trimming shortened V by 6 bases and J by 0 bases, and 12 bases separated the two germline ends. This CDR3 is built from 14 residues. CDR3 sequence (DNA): TGTGCCATCAGGGAAACAGGGAACTCCTACGAGCAGTACTTC. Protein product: CAIRETGNSYEQYF.

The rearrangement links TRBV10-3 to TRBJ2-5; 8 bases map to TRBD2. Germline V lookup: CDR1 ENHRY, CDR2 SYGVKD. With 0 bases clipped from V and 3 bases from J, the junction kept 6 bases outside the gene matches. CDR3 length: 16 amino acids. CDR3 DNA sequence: TGTGCCATCAGTGAGTCGAGGGGCGGGAGGAAAGAGACCCAGTACTTC. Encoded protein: CAISESRGGRKETQYF.

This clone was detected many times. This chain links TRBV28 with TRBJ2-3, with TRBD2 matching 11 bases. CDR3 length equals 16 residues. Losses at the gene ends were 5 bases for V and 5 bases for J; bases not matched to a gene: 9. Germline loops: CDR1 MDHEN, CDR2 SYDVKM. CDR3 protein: CASSAISGGGIDTQYF. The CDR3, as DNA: TGTGCCAGCAGTGCCATTAGCGGGGGGGGAATAGATACGCAGTATTTT.

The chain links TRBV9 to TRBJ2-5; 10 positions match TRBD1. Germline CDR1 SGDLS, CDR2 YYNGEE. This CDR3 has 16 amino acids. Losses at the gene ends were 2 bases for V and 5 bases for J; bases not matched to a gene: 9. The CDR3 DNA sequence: TGTGCCAGCAGCGTGCTGGGACAGGGGAGGGAGGAGACCCAGTACTTC. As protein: CASSVLGQGREETQYF.

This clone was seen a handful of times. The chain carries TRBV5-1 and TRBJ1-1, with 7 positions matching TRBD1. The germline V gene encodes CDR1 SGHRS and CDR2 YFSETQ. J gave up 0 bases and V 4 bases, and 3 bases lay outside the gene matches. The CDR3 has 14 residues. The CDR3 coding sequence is TGCGCCAGCAGCGGGGGACAGATGAACACTGAAGCTTTCTTT. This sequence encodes CASSGGQMNTEAFF. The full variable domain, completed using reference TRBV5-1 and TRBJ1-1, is KAGVTQTPRYLIKTRGQQVTLSCSPISGHRSVSWYQQTPGQGLQFLFEYFSETQRNKGNFPGRFSGRQFSNSRSEMNVSTLELGDSALYLCASSGGQMNTEAFFGQGTRLTVV.

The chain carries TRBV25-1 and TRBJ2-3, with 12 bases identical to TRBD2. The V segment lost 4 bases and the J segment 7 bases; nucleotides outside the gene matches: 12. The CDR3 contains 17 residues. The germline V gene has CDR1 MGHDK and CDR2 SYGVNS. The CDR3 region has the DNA TGTGCCAGCAGTGCCACTCCTCCGACTAGCGGGGGCAATACGCAGTATTTT. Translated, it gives CASSATPPTSGGNTQYF.

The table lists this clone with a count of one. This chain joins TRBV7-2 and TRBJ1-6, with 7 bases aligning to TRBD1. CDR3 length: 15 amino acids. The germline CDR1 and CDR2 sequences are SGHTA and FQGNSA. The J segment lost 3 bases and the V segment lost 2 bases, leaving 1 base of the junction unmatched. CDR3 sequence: CASSLYRGYNSPLHF. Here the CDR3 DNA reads TGTGCCAGCAGCTTATACAGGGGCTATAATTCACCCCTCCACTTT.

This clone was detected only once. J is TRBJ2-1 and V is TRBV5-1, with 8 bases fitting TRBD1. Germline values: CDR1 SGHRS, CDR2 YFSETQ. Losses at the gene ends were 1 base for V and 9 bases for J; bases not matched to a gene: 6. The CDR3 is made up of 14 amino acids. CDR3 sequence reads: CASSLQGARSEQFF. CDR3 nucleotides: TGCGCCAGCAGCTTGCAGGGGGCGCGGAGTGAGCAGTTCTTC.

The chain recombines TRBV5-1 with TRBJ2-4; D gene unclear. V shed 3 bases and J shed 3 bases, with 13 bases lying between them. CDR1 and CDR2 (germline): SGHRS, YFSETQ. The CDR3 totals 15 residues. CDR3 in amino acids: CASSSRGESKNIQYF. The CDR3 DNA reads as TGCGCCAGCAGCTCCCGAGGTGAAAGCAAAAACATTCAGTACTTC.

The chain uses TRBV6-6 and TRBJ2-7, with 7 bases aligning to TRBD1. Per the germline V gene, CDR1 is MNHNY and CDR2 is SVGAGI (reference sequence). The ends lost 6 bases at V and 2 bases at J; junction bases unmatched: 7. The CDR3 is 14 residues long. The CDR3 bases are TGTGCCAGCAGATCCCGGGACAGACCCTACGAGCAGTACTTC. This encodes CASRSRDRPYEQYF.

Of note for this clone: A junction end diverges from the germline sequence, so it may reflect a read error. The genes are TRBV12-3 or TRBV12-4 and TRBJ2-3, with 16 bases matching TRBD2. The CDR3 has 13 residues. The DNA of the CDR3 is TGTGCCAGCAGGGGACTAGCGGGGGGGTTCCAAAATTTT. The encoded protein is CASRGLAGGFQNF.

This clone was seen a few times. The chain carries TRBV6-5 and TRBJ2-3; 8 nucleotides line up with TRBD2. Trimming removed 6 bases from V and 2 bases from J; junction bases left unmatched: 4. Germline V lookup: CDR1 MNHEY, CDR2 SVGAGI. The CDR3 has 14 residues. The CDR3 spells CASSKRGTTDTQYF. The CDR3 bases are TGTGCCAGCAGCAAGCGGGGGACCACAGATACGCAGTATTTT.

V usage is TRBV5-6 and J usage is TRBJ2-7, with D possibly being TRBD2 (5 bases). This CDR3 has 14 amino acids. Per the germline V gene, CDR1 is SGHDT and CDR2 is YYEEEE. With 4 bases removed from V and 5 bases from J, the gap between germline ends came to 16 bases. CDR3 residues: CASSRTSPGNEQYF. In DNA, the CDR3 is TGTGCCAGCAGCCGGACTTCCCCGGGTAACGAGCAGTACTTC.

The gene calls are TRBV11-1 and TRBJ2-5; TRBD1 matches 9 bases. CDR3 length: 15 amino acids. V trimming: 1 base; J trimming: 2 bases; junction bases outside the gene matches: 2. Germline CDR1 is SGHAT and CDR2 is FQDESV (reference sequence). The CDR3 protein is CASSLVTGGQETQYF. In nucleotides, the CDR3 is TGTGCCAGCAGCTTAGTGACAGGGGGGCAAGAGACCCAGTACTTC.